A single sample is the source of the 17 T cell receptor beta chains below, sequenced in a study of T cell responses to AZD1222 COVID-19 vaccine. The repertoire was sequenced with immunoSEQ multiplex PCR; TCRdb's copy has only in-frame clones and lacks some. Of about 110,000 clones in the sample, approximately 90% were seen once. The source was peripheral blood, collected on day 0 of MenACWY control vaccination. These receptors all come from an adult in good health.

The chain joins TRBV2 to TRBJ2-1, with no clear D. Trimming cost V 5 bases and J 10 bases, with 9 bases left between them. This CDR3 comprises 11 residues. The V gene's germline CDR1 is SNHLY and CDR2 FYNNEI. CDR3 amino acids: CASSRTSEQFF. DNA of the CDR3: TGTGCCAGCAGTCGAACTTCGGAGCAGTTCTTC.

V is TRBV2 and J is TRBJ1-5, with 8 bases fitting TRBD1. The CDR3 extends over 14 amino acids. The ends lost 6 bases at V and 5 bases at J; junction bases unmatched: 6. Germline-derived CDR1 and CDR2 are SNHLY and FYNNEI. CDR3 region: CASSPQGGDQPQHF. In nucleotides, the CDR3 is TGTGCCAGCAGCCCACAGGGGGGCGATCAGCCCCAGCATTTT.

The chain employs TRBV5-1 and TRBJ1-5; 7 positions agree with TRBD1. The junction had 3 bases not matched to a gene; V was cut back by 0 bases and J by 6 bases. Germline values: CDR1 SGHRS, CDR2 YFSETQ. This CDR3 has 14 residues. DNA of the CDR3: TGCGCCAGCAGCTTGGAGGGGGCGTTTCAGCCCCAGCATTTT. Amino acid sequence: CASSLEGAFQPQHF.

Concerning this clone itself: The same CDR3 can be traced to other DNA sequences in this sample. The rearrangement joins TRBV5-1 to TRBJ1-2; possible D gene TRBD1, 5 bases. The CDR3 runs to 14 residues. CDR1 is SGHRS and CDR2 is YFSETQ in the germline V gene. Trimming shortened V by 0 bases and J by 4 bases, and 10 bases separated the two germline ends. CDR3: CASSLGQGGYGYTF. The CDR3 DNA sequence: TGCGCCAGCAGCTTGGGGCAGGGAGGCTATGGCTACACCTTC.

The CDR3 sequence: CASNSGAAYEQYF. For the CDR3, the DNA is TGTGCCAGCAATAGCGGGGCAGCCTACGAGCAGTACTTC. The chain links TRBV27 to TRBJ2-7; 8 nucleotides line up with TRBD2. V shed 7 bases, J shed 2 bases, and the junction held 4 bases outside the gene matches. Germline V gives CDR1 MNHEY, CDR2 SMNVEV (reference sequence). The CDR3 totals 13 residues.

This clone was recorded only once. CDR3 sequence reads: CASSPPSTLGYTF. CDR3 coding DNA: TGTGCCAGCAGTCCACCGTCGACTTTAGGCTACACCTTC. The V gene is TRBV28, the J gene TRBJ1-2, with D unresolved. The CDR3 runs to 13 residues. V dropped 5 bases and J dropped 8 bases, with 15 bases sitting between them. Germline values: CDR1 MDHEN, CDR2 SYDVKM.

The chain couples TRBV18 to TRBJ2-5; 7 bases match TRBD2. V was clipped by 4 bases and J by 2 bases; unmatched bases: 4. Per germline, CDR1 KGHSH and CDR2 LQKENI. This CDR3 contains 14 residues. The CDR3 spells CASSLQAGQETQYF. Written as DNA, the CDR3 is TGTGCCAGCTCACTCCAAGCGGGGCAAGAGACCCAGTACTTC. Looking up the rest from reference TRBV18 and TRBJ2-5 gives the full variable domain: NAGVMQNPRHLVRRRGQEARLRCSPMKGHSHVYWYRQLPEEGLKFMVYLQKENIIDESGMPKERFSAEFPKEGPSILRIQQVVRGDSAAYFCASSLQAGQETQYFGPGTRLLVL.

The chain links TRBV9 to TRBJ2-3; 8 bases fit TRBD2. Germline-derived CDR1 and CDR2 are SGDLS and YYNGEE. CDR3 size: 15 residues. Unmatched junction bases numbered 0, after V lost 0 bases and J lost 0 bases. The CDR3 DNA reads TGTGCCAGCAGCGTAGCGGGGGGGAGCACAGATACGCAGTATTTT. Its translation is CASSVAGGSTDTQYF.

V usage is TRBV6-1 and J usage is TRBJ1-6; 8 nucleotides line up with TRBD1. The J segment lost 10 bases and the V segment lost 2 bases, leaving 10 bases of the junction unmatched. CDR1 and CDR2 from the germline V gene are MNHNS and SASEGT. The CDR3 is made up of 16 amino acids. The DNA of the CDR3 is TGTGCCAGCAGTGAAATCGCGACAGGGGCAGGGTCACCCCTCCACTTT. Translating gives CASSEIATGAGSPLHF.

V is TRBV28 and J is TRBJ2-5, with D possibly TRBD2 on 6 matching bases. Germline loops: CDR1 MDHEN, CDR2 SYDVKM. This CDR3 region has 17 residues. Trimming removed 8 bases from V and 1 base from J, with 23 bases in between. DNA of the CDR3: TGTGCCAGCTCCAACCCCACCGGGGGATATTCCCAAGAGACCCAGTACTTC. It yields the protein CASSNPTGGYSQETQYF.

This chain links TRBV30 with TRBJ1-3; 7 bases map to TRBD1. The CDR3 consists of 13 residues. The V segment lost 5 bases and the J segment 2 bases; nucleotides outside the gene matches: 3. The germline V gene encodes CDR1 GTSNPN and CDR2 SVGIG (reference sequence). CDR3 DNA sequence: TGTGCCTGGGCCCAGGGGGCTGGAAACACCATATATTTT. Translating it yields CAWAQGAGNTIYF.

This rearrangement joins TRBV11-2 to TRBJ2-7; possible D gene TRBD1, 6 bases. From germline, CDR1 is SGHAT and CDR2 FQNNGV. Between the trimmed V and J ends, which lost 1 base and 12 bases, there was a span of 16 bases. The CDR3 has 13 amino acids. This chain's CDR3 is CASSLVQGFGPYF. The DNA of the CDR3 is TGTGCCAGCAGCTTAGTACAGGGATTCGGGCCGTACTTC.

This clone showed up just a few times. CDR3 sequence: CAISGQGANQPQHF. The CDR3 DNA sequence: TGTGCCATCAGTGGCCAGGGGGCGAATCAGCCCCAGCATTTT. The rearrangement uses TRBV10-3 and TRBJ1-5; TRBD1 matches at 8 bases. Germline V gene sequence: CDR1 ENHRY, CDR2 SYGVKD. The CDR3 sequence is 14 residues long. V lost 4 bases and J lost 4; bases outside the gene matches: 3.

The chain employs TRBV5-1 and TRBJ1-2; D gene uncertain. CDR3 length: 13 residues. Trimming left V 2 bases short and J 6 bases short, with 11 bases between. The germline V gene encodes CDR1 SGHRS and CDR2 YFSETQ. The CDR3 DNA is TGCGCCAGCAGCTTCCCGGGAGGCGATGGCTACACCTTC. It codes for CASSFPGGDGYTF.

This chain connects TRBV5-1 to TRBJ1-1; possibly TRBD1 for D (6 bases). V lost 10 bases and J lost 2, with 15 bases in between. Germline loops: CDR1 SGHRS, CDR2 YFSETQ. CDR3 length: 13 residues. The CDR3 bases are TGCGCCTCTTACAGGGAATTAAACACTGAAGCTTTCTTT. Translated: CASYRELNTEAFF.

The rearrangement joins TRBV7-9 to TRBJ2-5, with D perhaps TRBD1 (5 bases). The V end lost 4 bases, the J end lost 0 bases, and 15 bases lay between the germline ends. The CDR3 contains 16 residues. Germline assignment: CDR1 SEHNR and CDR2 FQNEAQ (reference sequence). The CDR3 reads CASSWAGYPHQETQYF. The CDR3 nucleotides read TGTGCCAGCAGCTGGGCAGGGTACCCCCACCAAGAGACCCAGTACTTC.

The chain's CDR3 is CASSNGRLPYEQYF. The CDR3 nucleotides read TGTGCCAGCAGCAACGGTCGACTACCTTACGAGCAGTACTTC. The rearrangement links TRBV5-5 to TRBJ2-7; TRBD2 might be the D (5 bases). The germline V and J ends were trimmed by 4 bases and 4 bases, with 15 bases remaining between them. The germline V gene encodes CDR1 SGHKS and CDR2 YYEKEE (reference sequence). The CDR3 sequence is 14 residues long.